This T cell receptor beta chain was recorded in a study of T-cell memory formation after mild COVID-19. Overall study results and limits: Clones which contracted sat mainly in CM and EM if CD4+, and in EMRA if CD8+. Day 15 to 85 contracting clones showed balanced CD4/CD8; later expanders leaned CD4+.

Trimming took 3 bases from V and 4 from J; bases not matched to a gene: 7. The CDR3 runs 15 residues. CDR1 and CDR2 from the germline V gene are MNHEY and SMNVEV (reference sequence). This clonotype has just a few counts. Antigen specificity is unknown. TCRdb re-analysed the 5' RACE reads in MiXCR, keeping a single row per CDR3 protein. The sample includes tens of thousands of distinct CDR3 sequences, 14% of them seen just once. The specimen was PBMCs or a T cell subset sorted from them (not recorded which). The clonotype was recovered from an adult woman who had mild COVID-19 (a few samples of this study predate the infection). Cell type and time point are not known. The chain combines TRBV27 with TRBJ1-1; 8 positions agree with TRBD1. The CDR3 sequence: CASSLTRGLGTEAFF. The CDR3 DNA follows: TGTGCCAGCAGTTTGACCAGGGGGCTGGGCACTGAAGCTTTCTTT.